The 2 T cell receptor beta chains below all came from one sample that was sequenced in a study of T cell changes during pregnancy in multiple sclerosis. Clones were sequenced by immunoSEQ multiplex PCR, and TCRdb holds only the in-frame ones, with some missing. The repertoire holds 40,000 to 45,000 clones, with roughly 90% as singletons. The sample was CD4+ T cells from peripheral blood mononuclear cells, taken before pregnancy. Receptors originate from a female donor with multiple sclerosis, enrolled in a pregnancy study.

V is TRBV10-2 and J is TRBJ1-5, with 8 bases identical to TRBD1. This CDR3 has 13 residues. V was clipped by 6 bases and J by 4 bases; unmatched bases: 2. In germline, CDR1 is WSHSY, CDR2 SAAADI. CDR3 bases: TGCGCCAGCAGAGGACAGGGTAATCAGCCCCAGCATTTT. This encodes CASRGQGNQPQHF.

The rearrangement joins TRBV6-1 to TRBJ1-1; D is uncertain. The CDR3 runs 13 residues. V gave up 7 bases and J gave up 1 base, with 10 bases separating them. CDR1 is MNHNS, CDR2 SASEGT, per germline. Here the CDR3 DNA reads TGTGCCAGCAACAGTTACCCGAACACTGAAGCTTTCTTT. It codes for CASNSYPNTEAFF.